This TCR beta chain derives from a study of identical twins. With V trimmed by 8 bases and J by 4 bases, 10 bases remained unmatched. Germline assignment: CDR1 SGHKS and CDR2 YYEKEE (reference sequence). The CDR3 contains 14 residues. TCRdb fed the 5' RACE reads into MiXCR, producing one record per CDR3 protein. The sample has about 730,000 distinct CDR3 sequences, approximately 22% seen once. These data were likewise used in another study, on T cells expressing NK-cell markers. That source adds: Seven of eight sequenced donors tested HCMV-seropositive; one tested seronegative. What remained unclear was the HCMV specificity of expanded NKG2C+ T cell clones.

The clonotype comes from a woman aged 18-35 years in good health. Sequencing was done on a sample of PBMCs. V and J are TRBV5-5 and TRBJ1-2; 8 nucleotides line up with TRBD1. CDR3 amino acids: CASSQGTGVYGYTF. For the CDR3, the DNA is TGTGCCAGTAGCCAAGGGACAGGTGTCTATGGCTACACCTTC.